This is a list of T cell receptor beta chains from one sample in a study of blood T cell repertoires in COVID-19. Method: immunoSEQ multiplex PCR; TCRdb's copy keeps in-frame clones and lacks some. The profile covers around 150,000 clones, with approximately 80% appearing a single time and more than 5.5% taken by the ten largest. The source material was peripheral blood. Source of these receptors: a woman aged 45-65 years in a cohort sampled during active or convalescent COVID-19. The CDR3 runs from the conserved cysteine through the conserved F or W. Each record gives: CDR3 length, V gene, D gene, clone size, J gene, CDR3 protein, CDR3 DNA. A D gene is named only where the DNA matches it firmly. Size tells how often a clone was seen (once, few, many) or the class of an expanded clone, and some rows leave it out.

13,TRBV30,NA,NA,TRBJ1-1,CAWLQGEGTEAFF,TGTGCCTGGCTACAGGGAGAGGGGACTGAAGCTTTCTTT
16,TRBV25-1,TRBD2,NA,TRBJ2-5,CASTPQRTSGGGSQYF,TGTGCCAGCACCCCCCAAAGGACTAGCGGGGGGGGAAGCCAGTACTTC
15,TRBV7-3,TRBD2,NA,TRBJ2-3,CASKNRGVRTDTQYF,TGTGCCAGCAAAAATCGGGGGGTGAGAACAGATACGCAGTATTTT
15,TRBV7-2,TRBD1,NA,TRBJ1-5,CASSTNRGSNQPQHF,TGTGCCAGCAGCACGAACAGGGGGAGCAATCAGCCCCAGCATTTT
20,TRBV6-1,TRBD1,NA,TRBJ1-2,CASSDHLRDRAPLSPYGYTF,TGTGCCAGCAGTGACCACCTCCGGGACAGGGCCCCCCTTAGCCCCTATGGCTACACCTTC
15,TRBV24-1,TRBD1,NA,TRBJ2-1,CATSEENRGKREQFF,TGTGCCACCAGTGAGGAGAACAGGGGTAAGAGGGAGCAGTTCTTC
13,TRBV2,NA,NA,TRBJ1-6,CASSDYRDSPLHF,TGTGCCAGCAGTGACTACAGGGATTCACCCCTCCACTTT
17,TRBV5-1,NA,NA,TRBJ1-6,CASSLELLQATNSPLHF,TGCGCCAGCAGCTTGGAGTTGTTACAGGCCACAAATTCACCCCTCCACTTT
15,TRBV28,NA,NA,TRBJ2-7,CASSAPRGTKYEQYF,TGTGCCAGCAGTGCCCCTCGAGGGACAAAATACGAGCAGTACTTC
14,TRBV6-4,TRBD1,NA,TRBJ2-1,CASSDTGAFNEQFF,TGTGCCAGCAGTGACACAGGGGCGTTTAATGAGCAGTTCTTC
16,TRBV5-1,TRBD1,NA,TRBJ2-3,CASSLDPDRGSDTQYF,TGCGCCAGCAGCTTGGACCCGGACAGGGGCTCAGATACGCAGTATTTT
16,TRBV6-1,TRBD2,NA,TRBJ2-5,CASSDRGGGVLKTQYF,TGTGCCAGCAGTGATCGAGGCGGGGGGGTTCTGAAGACCCAGTACTTC
14,TRBV18,TRBD2,NA,TRBJ2-1,CASSRSGGHNEQFF,TGTGCCAGCTCACGTAGCGGGGGGCACAATGAGCAGTTCTTC
14,TRBV19,TRBD1,NA,TRBJ1-4,CASSIRTGDEKLFF,TGTGCCAGTAGTATTAGGACAGGGGATGAAAAACTGTTTTTT
15,TRBV10-1,NA,NA,TRBJ1-2,CASSESTDSSSGYTF,TGCGCCAGCAGTGAGTCTACCGACAGCAGTTCTGGCTACACCTTC
15,TRBV28,TRBD1,NA,TRBJ2-5,CASSPQTGVQETQYF,TGTGCCAGCAGTCCGCAGACAGGGGTCCAAGAGACCCAGTACTTC
13,TRBV10-3,NA,NA,TRBJ2-2,CAIRTESTGELFF,TGTGCCATCAGGACAGAGAGCACCGGGGAGCTGTTTTTT
15,TRBV7-2,TRBD1,once,TRBJ2-3,CASSPGTGHTDTQYF,TGTGCCAGCAGCCCCGGGACAGGGCACACAGATACGCAGTATTTT
13,TRBV6-5,NA,NA,TRBJ1-2,CASRGPANYGYTF,TGTGCCAGCAGGGGGCCCGCTAACTATGGCTACACCTTC
14,TRBV10-3,TRBD2,NA,TRBJ2-7,CATSGLADSYEQYF,TGTGCCACGTCGGGACTAGCGGACTCCTACGAGCAGTACTTC
14,TRBV6-1,NA,NA,TRBJ1-5,CASSEAENGQPQHF,TGTGCCAGCAGTGAAGCAGAGAACGGTCAGCCCCAGCATTTT
13,TRBV10-3,NA,NA,TRBJ1-1,CAISGTENTEAFF,TGTGCCATCAGTGGGACAGAGAACACTGAAGCTTTCTTT
14,TRBV5-1,TRBD1,NA,TRBJ1-4,CASSTGTVNEKLFF,TGCGCCAGCAGCACAGGGACAGTTAATGAAAAACTGTTTTTT